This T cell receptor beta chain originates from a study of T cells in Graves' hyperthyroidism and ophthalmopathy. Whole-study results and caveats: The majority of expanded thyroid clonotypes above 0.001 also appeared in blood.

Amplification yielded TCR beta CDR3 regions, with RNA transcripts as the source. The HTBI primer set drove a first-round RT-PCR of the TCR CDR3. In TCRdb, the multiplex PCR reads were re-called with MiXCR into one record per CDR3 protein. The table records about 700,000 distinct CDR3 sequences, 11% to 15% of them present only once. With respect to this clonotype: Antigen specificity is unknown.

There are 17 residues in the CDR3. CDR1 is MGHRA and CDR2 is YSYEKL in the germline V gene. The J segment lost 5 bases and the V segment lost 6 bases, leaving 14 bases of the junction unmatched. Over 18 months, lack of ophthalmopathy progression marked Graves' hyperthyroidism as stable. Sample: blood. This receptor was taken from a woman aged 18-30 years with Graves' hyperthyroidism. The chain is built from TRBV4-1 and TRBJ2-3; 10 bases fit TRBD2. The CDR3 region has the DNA TGCGCCAGCAGGCATGGAGGAGGACTAGCGGCGGTAGATACGCAGTATTTT. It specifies CASRHGGGLAAVDTQYF.